Listed here are 15 T cell receptor beta chains from one sample, sequenced in a study of cytomegalovirus exposure and HLA in healthy donors. The PCR ran on 60 Vbeta and 13 Jbeta primers. The assay was immunoSEQ multiplex PCR, and TCRdb's table has in-frame clones only and misses some. The sample records under 55,000 clones, about three quarters being singletons. The sequenced sample consisted of PBMCs. The receptors here all came from a woman aged 50 to 60 in good health and CMV-seronegative.

This clone was recorded only once. This chain joins TRBV9 and TRBJ2-2; D is unclear. The V end lost 4 bases, the J end lost 5 bases, and 6 bases lay between the germline ends. Per the germline V gene, CDR1 is SGDLS and CDR2 is YYNGEE. The CDR3 has 12 residues. CDR3 nucleotides: TGTGCCAGCAGCCTACAGACCGGGGAGCTGTTTTTT. Translation gives CASSLQTGELFF.

This chain connects TRBV5-1 to TRBJ2-7, with 10 positions matching TRBD1. The V gene's germline CDR1 is SGHRS and CDR2 YFSETQ. The junction had 13 bases not matched to a gene; V was cut back by 7 bases and J by 6 bases. The CDR3 has 15 residues. CDR3 residues: CASGGLRTGGSEQYF. DNA of the CDR3: TGCGCCAGCGGTGGGCTGAGGACAGGGGGTTCCGAGCAGTACTTC. Drawing the rest from reference TRBV5-1 and TRBJ2-7, the complete variable domain is KAGVTQTPRYLIKTRGQQVTLSCSPISGHRSVSWYQQTPGQGLQFLFEYFSETQRNKGNFPGRFSGRQFSNSRSEMNVSTLELGDSALYLCASGGLRTGGSEQYFGPGTRLTVT.

The CDR3 protein is CASSGQGSQETQYF. The CDR3 DNA reads TGTGCCAGCAGTGGTCAGGGGTCCCAAGAGACCCAGTACTTC. The chain links TRBV2 to TRBJ2-5; weak D call: TRBD1 (6 bases). The ends were cut back, 4 bases at V and 1 base at J, with 10 bases in the middle. Per germline, CDR1 SNHLY and CDR2 FYNNEI. This CDR3 contains 14 residues.

The chain joins TRBV6-5 to TRBJ1-1, with a weak D call TRBD1 (6 bases). The CDR3 spans 14 residues. Germline V gene lookup returns CDR1 MNHEY and CDR2 SVGAGI. Trimming pared 8 bases from V and 0 bases from J, leaving 13 bases between. CDR3 amino acids: CASSYRGLNTEAFF. The CDR3 region has the DNA TGTGCCAGCTCATATAGGGGGTTGAACACTGAAGCTTTCTTT.

The chain has TRBV2 and TRBJ1-2, with D possibly TRBD1 on 5 matching bases. Germline V CDR1 and CDR2: SNHLY, FYNNEI. This CDR3 contains 11 residues. Trimming pared 10 bases from V and 2 bases from J, leaving 8 bases between. The CDR3 DNA sequence: TGTGCCACCGCAGGGAACTATGGCTACACCTTC. It encodes CATAGNYGYTF.

The CDR3 spells CASSPGLARENEQFF. The CDR3 nucleotides are TGTGCCAGCTCACCCGGACTAGCGAGGGAAAATGAGCAGTTCTTC. This chain joins TRBV18 and TRBJ2-1; the match to TRBD2 covers 9 bases. In germline, CDR1 is KGHSH, CDR2 LQKENI. Trimming cost V 3 bases and J 7 bases; bases outside gene matches: 7. The CDR3 covers 15 residues. The whole variable domain, filled in from reference TRBV18 and TRBJ2-1, reads NAGVMQNPRHLVRRRGQEARLRCSPMKGHSHVYWYRQLPEEGLKFMVYLQKENIIDESGMPKERFSAEFPKEGPSILRIQQVVRGDSAAYFCASSPGLARENEQFFGPGTRLTVL.

This clone was counted only a few times. The chain links TRBV6-6 to TRBJ2-2; no clear D gene. CDR1 is MNHNY and CDR2 is SVGAGI in the germline V gene (reference sequence). CDR3 length: 11 amino acids. The V end was cut by 6 bases, the J end by 8 bases, with 7 bases between. The CDR3 sequence: CASSRSGELFF. DNA for the CDR3: TGTGCCAGCAGCCGTTCTGGGGAGCTGTTTTTT.

The chain links TRBV7-9 to TRBJ2-7, with 7 positions matching TRBD1. CDR1 is SEHNR, CDR2 FQNEAQ, per germline (reference sequence). CDR3 size: 12 residues. The V segment lost 6 bases and the J segment 7 bases; nucleotides outside the gene matches: 6. The CDR3 DNA reads TGTGCCAGCAGTCCACAGGGGTTAGAGCAGTACTTC. It encodes CASSPQGLEQYF.

The chain links TRBV28 to TRBJ2-1; TRBD2 matches 10 bases. The CDR3 contains 15 residues. Germline V gives CDR1 MDHEN, CDR2 SYDVKM. V lost 5 bases to trimming and J lost 7 bases; unmatched junction nucleotides: 8. CDR3: CASSLASGSRNEQFF. The CDR3 DNA follows: TGTGCCAGCAGTCTTGCTAGCGGGAGTAGGAATGAGCAGTTCTTC.

The chain combines TRBV30 with TRBJ2-4; unclear D gene. V lost 1 base and J lost 5, with 6 bases in between. CDR1 GTSNPN and CDR2 SVGIG come from the germline V gene (reference sequence). There are 12 residues in the CDR3. CDR3 protein: CAWSATENIQYF. The CDR3 nucleotides are TGTGCCTGGAGTGCCACAGAAAACATTCAGTACTTC.

This clone is classed as medium-sized. V is TRBV6-1 and J is TRBJ1-6; possibly TRBD1 for D (6 bases). The CDR3 covers 15 residues. V lost 2 bases and J lost 6, with 11 bases in between. Per the germline V gene, CDR1 is MNHNS and CDR2 is SASEGT. The CDR3 is CASSEWGTRNSPLHF. The CDR3 DNA is TGTGCCAGCAGTGAATGGGGGACACGTAATTCACCCCTCCACTTT.

With regard to this clone: Other DNA sequences in this sample translate to the same CDR3. The chain recombines TRBV25-1 with TRBJ1-4; D is unclear. This CDR3 has 12 amino acids. The V gene lost 4 bases and the J gene lost 8 bases, with 8 bases spanning the gap. Germline values: CDR1 MGHDK, CDR2 SYGVNS. The CDR3 DNA is TGTGCCAGCAGTGCGGTGAGGGAAAAACTGTTTTTT. Its protein product is CASSAVREKLFF.

CDR3 bases: TGTGCCAGCAGTTTAGAGGAGGGAAAGACTCCTGAAGCTTTCTTT. Amino acid sequence: CASSLEEGKTPEAFF. The rearrangement joins TRBV28 to TRBJ1-1; D uncertain. The germline CDR1 and CDR2 sequences are MDHEN and SYDVKM. This CDR3 contains 15 residues. V lost 2 bases, J lost 6 bases, and 16 bases lay in between.

The chain is built from TRBV5-8 and TRBJ1-6; 8 bases agree with TRBD1. CDR3 length: 15 amino acids. The J segment lost 5 bases and the V segment lost 2 bases, leaving 3 bases of the junction unmatched. Per germline, CDR1 SGHTS and CDR2 YDEGEE. DNA of the CDR3: TGTGCCAGCAGCTTAACAGGGGGACATAATTCACCCCTCCACTTT. Protein product: CASSLTGGHNSPLHF.

The V gene is TRBV18, the J gene TRBJ2-4, with unresolved D. Trimming took off 6 bases at V and 5 bases at J, with 11 bases between the two ends. The CDR3 has 13 amino acids. Germline V lookup: CDR1 KGHSH, CDR2 LQKENI. The CDR3 spells CASSSTTENIQYF. The CDR3 DNA sequence: TGTGCCAGCTCTTCCACCACGGAAAACATTCAGTACTTC.